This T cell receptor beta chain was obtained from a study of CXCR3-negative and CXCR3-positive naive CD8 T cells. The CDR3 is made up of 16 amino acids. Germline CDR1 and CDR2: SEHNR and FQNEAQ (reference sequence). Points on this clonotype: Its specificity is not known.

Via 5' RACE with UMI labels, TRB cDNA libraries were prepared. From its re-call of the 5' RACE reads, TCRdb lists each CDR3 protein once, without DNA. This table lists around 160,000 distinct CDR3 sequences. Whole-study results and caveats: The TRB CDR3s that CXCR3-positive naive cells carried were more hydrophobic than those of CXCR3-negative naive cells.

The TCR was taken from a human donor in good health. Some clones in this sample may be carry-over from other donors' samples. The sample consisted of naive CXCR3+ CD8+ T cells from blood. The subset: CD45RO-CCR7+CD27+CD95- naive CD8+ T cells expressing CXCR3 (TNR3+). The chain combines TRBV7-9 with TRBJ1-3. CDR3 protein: CASSLVAGVSGNTIYF.